This record concerns one T cell receptor beta chain sequence. Trimming removed 4 bases from V and 2 bases from J; junction bases left unmatched: 9. This CDR3 has 15 residues. CDR1 is SGHRS, CDR2 YFSETQ, per germline. The source of the sample is a study of blood T cell repertoires in COVID-19. Background on the study: Researchers got acute and convalescent COVID-19 samples from the United States, Italy and Spain. Nucleic acid was either cDNA or gDNA, and it came from T cells, B-cell-depleted T cells, or PBMCs.

In the authors' workflow: Estimated nucleated cell counts came from reference gene primer amplification. The data were produced by immunoSEQ multiplex PCR, yet TCRdb's version contains in-frame clones alone and is incomplete. V, J and clone size are taken as reported in that table, and D and trimming were inferred from the DNA itself. This table has more than 65,000 clones, about four fifths appearing once. The sequencing sample was made of peripheral blood. This TCR came from a human donor in a cohort sampled during active COVID-19. V usage is TRBV5-1 and J usage is TRBJ2-7, with TRBD2 matching over 7 bases. The CDR3 DNA reads TGCGCCAGCAGCCCCGCTGGGGGGGAGACCTACGAGCAGTACTTC. Translated, it gives CASSPAGGETYEQYF.